Listed below are T cell receptor beta chains from one sample, sequenced in a study of sequential checkpoint blockade in melanoma. Produced via immunoSEQ multiplex PCR; TCRdb's table is partial and in-frame only. This table holds about 5,000 clones, 55% found once. The sample in question was CD8+ T cells sorted from blood (inferred from file names), obtained from a patient given nivolumab and ipilimumab in sequence. The receptors come from a human donor with melanoma. Each CDR3 is given with its conserved first and last residue. The D gene is left open where the match is weak. For some rows the clone size is stated as once, few or many, or as a class when expanded; others skip it.

v_call	d_call	clone_size	j_call	cdr3_aa	cdr3_nt
TRBV27	TRBD1	-	TRBJ2-1	CASGGTGKNEQFF	TGTGCCAGCGGGGGGACAGGGAAGAATGAGCAGTTCTTC
TRBV27	TRBD1	-	TRBJ1-4	CASSLWTGHEKLFF	TGTGCCAGCAGCCTCTGGACAGGGCACGAAAAACTGTTTTTT
TRBV27	-	few	TRBJ2-3	CASSRGGGTDTQYF	TGTGCCAGCAGCCGAGGGGGGGGCACAGATACGCAGTATTTT
TRBV7-2	TRBD1	-	TRBJ2-6	CASSYRQGTGANVLTF	TGTGCCAGCAGCTACCGACAGGGGACTGGGGCCAACGTCCTGACTTTC
TRBV6-1	-	-	TRBJ2-4	CASGQGIQYF	TGTGCCAGCGGTCAGGGGATTCAGTACTTC
TRBV21-1	-	few	TRBJ2-7	CASSPPGLERHEQYF	TGTGCCAGCAGCCCCCCAGGGCTGGAACGTCACGAGCAGTACTTC
TRBV27	-	-	TRBJ2-7	CASSFPGGEQYF	TGTGCCAGCAGTTTCCCCGGTGGCGAGCAGTACTTC
TRBV9	TRBD2	-	TRBJ2-3	CASSVVGGADTQYF	TGTGCCAGCAGCGTAGTTGGGGGGGCAGATACGCAGTATTTT
TRBV4-3	-	once	TRBJ2-1	CASSATDSYNEQFF	TGCGCCAGCAGCGCGACTGACTCCTACAATGAGCAGTTCTTC
TRBV2	-	-	TRBJ2-3	CASSYPRESEKADTDTQYF	TGTGCCAGTTCATACCCGCGGGAATCGGAAAAGGCGGACACAGATACGCAGTATTTT
TRBV18	-	few	TRBJ2-7	CASSPAGSPTDEQYF	TGTGCCAGCTCACCAGCGGGATCTCCAACGGATGAGCAGTACTTC
TRBV18	TRBD1	-	TRBJ2-7	CASSLTGYFSEQYF	TGTGCCAGCTCACTGACAGGGTACTTTTCCGAGCAGTACTTC
TRBV28	-	-	TRBJ1-2	CASTPLGDNYGYTF	TGTGCCAGCACCCCCCTCGGGGATAACTATGGCTACACCTTC
TRBV19	-	-	TRBJ2-2	CASRANTGELFF	TGTGCCAGCAGGGCGAACACCGGGGAGCTGTTTTTT
TRBV4-3	TRBD1	-	TRBJ2-7	CASSQVPGQIYEQYF	TGCGCCAGCAGCCAAGTCCCGGGACAGATTTACGAGCAGTACTTC
TRBV28	TRBD2	-	TRBJ2-1	CATGTGTSGPPYNNEQFF	TGTGCCACCGGAACCGGGACTAGCGGACCACCATACAACAATGAGCAGTTCTTC
TRBV7-8	TRBD2	-	TRBJ2-3	CASSSPRGAGRDTQYF	TGTGCCAGCAGCTCCCCGAGGGGAGCGGGGAGAGATACGCAGTATTTT
TRBV7-8	-	-	TRBJ1-1	CASSLLRDTRGEAFF	TGTGCCAGCAGCCTCTTGAGGGACACCAGAGGGGAAGCTTTCTTT
TRBV15	-	few	TRBJ1-4	CATSLQEGTNEKLFF	TGTGCCACCAGTCTCCAAGAGGGAACTAATGAAAAACTGTTTTTT
TRBV2	TRBD1	-	TRBJ1-5	CASSPGQGVIWPQHF	TGTGCCAGCAGTCCGGGACAGGGAGTAATTTGGCCCCAGCATTTT
TRBV7-3	TRBD1	-	TRBJ2-2	CASATGLGDTGELFF	TGTGCCAGCGCGACAGGGCTTGGGGACACCGGGGAGCTGTTTTTT
TRBV10-3	TRBD1	few	TRBJ1-2	CAISPTGPFGYTF	TGTGCCATCAGCCCGACAGGGCCTTTTGGCTACACCTTC
TRBV28	-	-	TRBJ1-1	CASSLPGNTEAFF	TGTGCCAGCAGTTTGCCAGGGAACACTGAAGCTTTCTTT
TRBV30	-	-	TRBJ2-5	CAWSVLRVSETQYF	TGTGCCTGGAGTGTACTCAGGGTTTCAGAGACCCAGTACTTC
TRBV2	TRBD2	-	TRBJ2-7	CASSETSGSVDEQYF	TGTGCCAGCAGTGAAACTAGCGGGAGTGTAGACGAGCAGTACTTC
TRBV10-3	-	-	TRBJ1-2	CAISELPDNYGYTF	TGTGCCATCAGTGAGTTGCCAGATAACTATGGCTACACCTTC
TRBV19	TRBD1	-	TRBJ1-1	CASSIGQGFTEAFF	TGTGCCAGTAGTATTGGACAGGGCTTCACTGAAGCTTTCTTT
TRBV27	TRBD1	-	TRBJ1-1	CASSLGTGNTEAFF	TGTGCCAGCAGTCTTGGGACAGGGAACACTGAAGCTTTCTTT
TRBV25-1	-	few	TRBJ2-7	CASSRTDDGEQYF	TGTGCCAGCAGTAGGACAGATGATGGCGAGCAGTACTTC